This entry lists 24 T cell receptor beta chains sequenced from one sample in a study of OX40 agonist ivuxolimab in advanced cancers. Profiled with immunoSEQ multiplex PCR; TCRdb holds only in-frame clones, not every one. The sample shows about 40,000 clones, approximately 78% of them seen only once. The source material was CD4+ or CD8+ T cells sorted from blood, sampled in a trial of the OX40 agonist ivuxolimab. These receptors were collected from an adult with an advanced solid tumor such as melanoma, head and neck, liver or kidney cancer.

V gene TRBV5-1 combines with J gene TRBJ2-7, with 10 bases identical to TRBD1. With 3 bases clipped from V and 6 bases from J, the junction kept 9 bases outside the gene matches. This CDR3 has 15 amino acids. The germline V gene has CDR1 SGHRS and CDR2 YFSETQ. The CDR3 loop reads CASSSGTGVISEQYF. The CDR3 bases are TGCGCCAGCAGCTCGGGGACAGGGGTAATAAGCGAGCAGTACTTC.

The chain carries TRBV2 and TRBJ1-1; no firm D call. This CDR3 region has 15 residues. The V gene's germline CDR1 is SNHLY and CDR2 FYNNEI. V was pared by 1 base and J by 1 base, with 10 bases between. CDR3 protein: CASSEGGVGNTEAFF. CDR3 bases: TGTGCCAGCAGTGAAGGTGGGGTAGGGAACACTGAAGCTTTCTTT.

The gene calls are TRBV21-1 and TRBJ1-1; no DNA check was done on the table's D call, TRBD1. TRBV21-1 is noted as a pseudogene. This CDR3 comprises 17 residues. This chain's CDR3 is CASNHFRDRGMNTEAFF. For the CDR3, the DNA is TGTGCCAGCAACCATTTCCGGGACAGGGGGATGAACACTGAAGCTTTCTTT.

V gene TRBV11-2 combines with J gene TRBJ1-2; maybe TRBD1 (6 bases). Deletions cut 2 bases from V and 10 bases from J, with 20 bases between. The CDR3 spans 15 residues. The germline CDR1 and CDR2 sequences are SGHAT and FQNNGV. CDR3 nucleotide sequence: TGTGCCAGCAGCTTATCCACAGGGTCTTTTTCCATCTACACCTTC. Amino acids: CASSLSTGSFSIYTF.

The rearrangement links TRBV2 to TRBJ2-7, with 7 bases lining up with TRBD2. This CDR3 region has 14 residues. The V segment lost 4 bases and the J segment 6 bases; nucleotides outside the gene matches: 9. Germline CDR1 reads SNHLY; CDR2 reads FYNNEI. The CDR3 coding sequence is TGTGCCAGCAGTGTCGGGCAGGGCGGGAGCGAGCAGTACTTC. Its translation is CASSVGQGGSEQYF.

This clone was observed a few times. The CDR3 DNA follows: TGTGCCAGCAGCGTCGGAGGGGATAATTCACCCCTCCACTTT. Translated, it gives CASSVGGDNSPLHF. The chain carries TRBV9 and TRBJ1-6, with D perhaps matching TRBD1 (5 bases). V was shortened by 2 bases and J by 5 bases, with 8 bases between the two germline ends. Germline V gene data show CDR1 as SGDLS and CDR2 as YYNGEE. The CDR3 is 14 residues long.

This rearrangement joins TRBV29-1 to TRBJ1-2; no clear D. The germline V gene has CDR1 SQVTM and CDR2 ANQGSEA. This CDR3 comprises 12 residues. Trimming removed 4 bases from V and 2 bases from J, with 8 bases in between. The CDR3 reads CSVGAANYGYTF. CDR3 in DNA: TGCAGCGTTGGAGCAGCAAACTATGGCTACACCTTC.

This chain links TRBV18 with TRBJ1-1; 7 bases fit TRBD1. Looked up from germline, CDR1 is KGHSH and CDR2 is LQKENI. The V gene end was trimmed by 2 bases and the J gene end by 0 bases; junction bases not matched to a gene: 9. The CDR3 is 17 residues long. This chain's CDR3 is CASSPEFPGQMNTEAFF. The CDR3 nucleotides read TGTGCCAGCTCACCAGAGTTTCCGGGACAGATGAACACTGAAGCTTTCTTT.

This chain joins TRBV6-1 and TRBJ2-3; D gene ambiguous. The germline V gene encodes CDR1 MNHNS and CDR2 SASEGT. V shed 1 base and J shed 0 bases, with 2 bases lying between them. The CDR3 runs to 13 residues. CDR3 region: CASSEVSTDTQYF. The CDR3 DNA is TGTGCCAGCAGTGAAGTAAGCACAGATACGCAGTATTTT.

The chain recombines TRBV5-6 with TRBJ2-3, with a tentative D call TRBD1 (6 bases). V lost 5 bases and J 4 bases, leaving 23 bases between the germline ends. The CDR3 totals 17 residues. Germline values: CDR1 SGHDT, CDR2 YYEEEE. The DNA for the CDR3 is TGTGCCAGCAGGGGAGAGATGGCAGGGGTAGGGGCAGATACGCAGTATTTT. It encodes CASRGEMAGVGADTQYF.

This sequence joins TRBV28 and TRBJ2-7; D possibly corresponds to TRBD2 (7 bases). With 4 bases removed from V and 0 bases from J, the gap between germline ends came to 16 bases. CDR3 size: 16 residues. The V gene's germline CDR1 is MDHEN and CDR2 SYDVKM. The DNA of the CDR3 is TGTGCCAGCAGTTACATGGGGGGGCGGTTCTCCTACGAGCAGTACTTC. Residues: CASSYMGGRFSYEQYF.

V and J are TRBV5-1 and TRBJ2-1; 7 bases map to TRBD1. Trimming took 0 bases from V and 9 from J; bases not matched to a gene: 6. There are 14 residues in the CDR3. Germline loops: CDR1 SGHRS, CDR2 YFSETQ. This CDR3 is CASSLETGTGEQFF. The CDR3 DNA is TGCGCCAGCAGCTTGGAGACAGGGACGGGTGAGCAGTTCTTC.

This chain links TRBV10-3 with TRBJ2-7, with D maybe TRBD2 (6 bases). The germline V gene has CDR1 ENHRY and CDR2 SYGVKD. This CDR3 has 14 residues. V was cut by 6 bases and J by 0 bases, with 12 bases left in between. The CDR3, as DNA: TGTGCCATCAGGAGGGACTCCAGCTCCTACGAGCAGTACTTC. It yields the protein CAIRRDSSSYEQYF.

The rearrangement uses TRBV19 and TRBJ2-7, with 10 bases lining up with TRBD2. Unmatched junction bases numbered 5, after V lost 5 bases and J lost 4 bases. Germline V CDR1 and CDR2: LNHDA, SQIVND (reference sequence). CDR3 length equals 14 residues. For the CDR3, the DNA is TGTGCCAGTAGTCTCAAGACTAGCGGGTACGAGCAGTACTTC. Its protein product is CASSLKTSGYEQYF.

The chain employs TRBV5-4 and TRBJ2-7; D is unclear. Trimming left V 4 bases short and J 2 bases short, with 13 bases between. CDR3 size: 14 residues. Germline assignment: CDR1 SGHNT and CDR2 YYREEE (reference sequence). The CDR3 DNA is TGTGCCAGCAGCCCGGACGGAGTTGCCTACGAGCAGTACTTC. It is translated as CASSPDGVAYEQYF.

With regard to this clone: Germline and junction disagree at one end, which may indicate a read error. The gene calls are TRBV7-7 and TRBJ2-2; 7 nucleotides line up with TRBD2. The CDR3 contains 18 residues. CDR1 and CDR2 (germline): SSHAT, FNYEAQ (reference sequence). The CDR3 loop is CASSLAPPGRGNTGELFF. CDR3 bases: TGTGCTAGCAGCTTAGCCCCGCCAGGGAGGGGAAACACCGGGGAGCTGTTTTTT.

This clone was seen once. The J gene is TRBJ2-3, the V gene TRBV10-3; no firm D call. Germline V gives CDR1 ENHRY, CDR2 SYGVKD. Trimming shortened V by 5 bases and J by 4 bases, and 7 bases separated the two germline ends. This CDR3 spans 12 amino acids. The CDR3: CAISPLADTQYF. As DNA, the CDR3 is TGTGCCATCAGTCCGTTGGCAGATACGCAGTATTTT.

V is TRBV11-1 and J is TRBJ2-1, with 10 positions matching TRBD2. V dropped 0 bases and J dropped 12; count of bases not matched to a gene: 5. CDR3 length equals 14 residues. Per germline, CDR1 SGHAT and CDR2 FQDESV (reference sequence). The CDR3 sequence is CASSLAGTSVWQFF. The CDR3 DNA is TGTGCCAGCAGCTTAGCAGGGACTAGCGTGTGGCAGTTCTTC.

V gene TRBV2 combines with J gene TRBJ2-1, with 8 bases fitting TRBD2. V was pared by 8 bases and J by 4 bases, with 13 bases of the junction left unmatched. The CDR3 totals 16 residues. Germline values: CDR1 SNHLY, CDR2 FYNNEI. The CDR3 DNA reads as TGTGCCAGCTTTTCCGCGGGAGGACTACAATACAATGAGCAGTTCTTC. It codes for CASFSAGGLQYNEQFF.

The chain couples TRBV6-1 to TRBJ1-2, with D perhaps TRBD1 (5 bases). V lost 7 bases and J lost 6, with 18 bases in between. This CDR3 contains 14 residues. Germline assignment: CDR1 MNHNS and CDR2 SASEGT. CDR3 sequence (DNA): TGTGCCAGCAACCTGAGGGTGGGGGGGGATGGCTACACCTTC. It specifies CASNLRVGGDGYTF.

The chain combines TRBV18 with TRBJ2-1; 15 bases align to TRBD2. Germline V gene lookup returns CDR1 KGHSH and CDR2 LQKENI. Losses at the gene ends were 7 bases for V and 2 bases for J; bases not matched to a gene: 6. The CDR3 loop spans 17 amino acids. The CDR3 sequence: CASFGTSGGSTYNEQFF. The CDR3 DNA reads TGTGCCAGCTTCGGGACTAGCGGGGGGTCAACCTACAATGAGCAGTTCTTC.

The rearrangement links TRBV11-2 to TRBJ1-6; 7 bases map to TRBD1. Per the germline V gene, CDR1 is SGHAT and CDR2 is FQNNGV. This CDR3 region has 14 residues. V was clipped by 5 bases and J by 10 bases; unmatched bases: 8. DNA of the CDR3: TGTGCCAGCAGCCCCCGGGACAGTGGGTCACCCCTCCACTTT. Its translation: CASSPRDSGSPLHF. Based on the CDR3 plus reference TRBV11-2 and TRBJ1-6, the full variable domain is EAGVAQSPRYKIIEKRQSVAFWCNPISGHATLYWYQQILGQGPKLLIQFQNNGVVDDSQLPKDRFSAERLKGVDSTLKIQPAKLEDSAVYLCASSPRDSGSPLHFGNGTRLTVT.

V is TRBV6-5 and J is TRBJ2-1; tentatively, D is TRBD2 (5 bases). The CDR3 has 15 residues. Per the germline V gene, CDR1 is MNHEY and CDR2 is SVGAGI. Trimming took off 9 bases at V and 6 bases at J, with 21 bases between the two ends. The DNA of the CDR3 is TGTGCCAGTGGACCCCTCGGGGATTCTCGCAATGAGCAGTTCTTC. The encoded protein is CASGPLGDSRNEQFF.

This clone was counted once. The chain links TRBV6-1 to TRBJ2-7; 7 bases are shared with TRBD1. This CDR3 is 14 amino acids long. In germline, CDR1 is MNHNS, CDR2 SASEGT. Losses at the gene ends were 4 bases for V and 5 bases for J; bases not matched to a gene: 8. The CDR3 nucleotides are TGTGCCAGCAGTGGACAGGGCCAGAGGGACGAGCAGTACTTC. This sequence encodes CASSGQGQRDEQYF.